Reported below is one T cell receptor (beta chain). The CDR3 has 14 residues. V lost 3 bases to trimming and J lost 5 bases; unmatched junction nucleotides: 7. Germline V lookup: CDR1 DFQATT, CDR2 SNEGSKA (reference sequence). The data belong to a study of blood T cell repertoires in COVID-19. Study-wide context: Acute-phase and convalescent COVID-19 samples originated in the United States, Italy and Spain. The cDNA or gDNA used as material had been derived from T cells, B-cell-depleted T cells, or PBMCs.

Original methodology: Scientists estimated how many nucleated cells there were by amplifying reference gene primers. Produced via immunoSEQ multiplex PCR; TCRdb's table is partial and in-frame only. V and J calls and clone size are those listed in that table; D and trimming were worked out from the DNA. This table has about 190,000 clones, about 86% appearing once. The rearrangement uses TRBV20-1 and TRBJ2-5; 9 bases align to TRBD1. Sequenced material: peripheral blood. The receptor was isolated from a man aged 25 to 40 with active or convalescent COVID-19. Here the CDR3 reads CSASPIDRGETQYF. The CDR3 DNA reads as TGCAGTGCTAGTCCTATAGACAGGGGGGAGACCCAGTACTTC.